These 14 T cell receptor beta chains were all obtained from the same sample, sequenced in a study of PD-L1 blockade in urothelial cancer (dated by TCRdb to 2016 to 2017). Receptor amplification or capture employed the immunoSEQ multiplex PCR assay. TCRdb limited this immuneACCESS table to in-frame rearrangements with V and J called. A share of clones is missing; checked studies link under half to unresolved V genes, and the rest is unexplained. Within this sample are under 40,000 clones, with around 86% of them counted one time only. Of the sample, more than 3% falls within the top ten clones. The specimen comprised PBMCs, sampled around atezolizumab (anti-PD-L1) treatment. Receptors were obtained from a man between 50 and 59 years old with urothelial cancer.

This chain uses TRBV28 with TRBJ2-2; TRBD2 aligns across 9 bases. J gave up 5 bases and V 2 bases, and 0 bases lay outside the gene matches. This CDR3 has 14 amino acids. CDR1 and CDR2 (germline): MDHEN, SYDVKM. The CDR3, as DNA: TGTGCCAGCAGTTTAGCGGGAGGGACCGGGGAGCTGTTTTTT. Translated: CASSLAGGTGELFF.

The chain uses TRBV10-1 and TRBJ2-2; D is uncertain. The germline V and J ends were trimmed by 3 bases and 2 bases, with 10 bases remaining between them. The CDR3 runs to 15 residues. Germline loops: CDR1 WNHNN, CDR2 SYGVQD (reference sequence). DNA for the CDR3: TGCGCCAGCAGTGATTTTCTACCCAACACCGGGGAGCTGTTTTTT. It codes for CASSDFLPNTGELFF.

The chain couples TRBV7-3 to TRBJ2-3; 8 positions agree with TRBD1. V gave up 6 bases and J gave up 1 base; unmatched junction bases: 3. This CDR3 is 14 amino acids long. Looked up from germline, CDR1 is SGHTA and CDR2 is FQGTGA. The CDR3 DNA reads TGTGCCAGCAGACCGACAGGGGGCACAGATACGCAGTATTTT. It yields the protein CASRPTGGTDTQYF.

The V and J genes are TRBV28 and TRBJ2-7; 7 bases agree with TRBD1. V was clipped by 4 bases and J by 7 bases; unmatched bases: 16. The CDR3 totals 16 residues. Per the germline V gene, CDR1 is MDHEN and CDR2 is SYDVKM. CDR3 DNA sequence: TGTGCCAGCAGTTCCTCCAGGACAGGAACCCTTGGGGAGCAGTACTTC. Amino acids: CASSSSRTGTLGEQYF.

The chain carries TRBV15 and TRBJ1-4; 10 bases are a match to TRBD1. Germline lookup yields CDR1 LNHNV and CDR2 YYDKDF (reference sequence). V lost 4 bases to trimming and J lost 5 bases; unmatched junction nucleotides: 4. The length of the CDR3 is 15 residues. The CDR3 DNA reads as TGTGCCACCAGCACGCCGGGACAGGGGAATGAAAAACTGTTTTTT. Residues: CATSTPGQGNEKLFF.

The chain joins TRBV4-3 to TRBJ2-1; 13 nucleotides line up with TRBD2. The CDR3 extends over 15 amino acids. V trimming: 0 bases; J trimming: 11 bases; junction bases outside the gene matches: 4. CDR1 and CDR2 (germline): LGHNA, YSLEER. CDR3 sequence (DNA): TGCGCCAGCAGCCAAGATCGACTAGCGGGAGGTAAGCAGTTCTTC. Amino acids: CASSQDRLAGGKQFF.

The V gene is TRBV19, the J gene TRBJ2-7; TRBD1 is a possible D gene (5 bases). Germline-derived CDR1 and CDR2 are LNHDA and SQIVND (reference sequence). The length of the CDR3 is 13 residues. V shed 2 bases and J shed 4 bases, with 9 bases lying between them. The CDR3 region is CASSILRGYEQYF. The CDR3 DNA sequence: TGTGCCAGTAGTATACTTAGGGGATACGAGCAGTACTTC.

This rearrangement joins TRBV15 to TRBJ2-3, with D possibly being TRBD2 (6 bases). The V end lost 3 bases, the J end lost 2 bases, and 18 bases lay between the germline ends. Germline lookup yields CDR1 LNHNV and CDR2 YYDKDF (reference sequence). This CDR3 contains 17 residues. The DNA of the CDR3 is TGTGCCACCAGCAGTGGGATCCGGGGGAGTCCCACAGATACGCAGTATTTT. Translation gives CATSSGIRGSPTDTQYF.

V gene TRBV14 combines with J gene TRBJ2-7; 8 bases are a match to TRBD2. V shed 1 base, J shed 0 bases, and the junction held 8 bases outside the gene matches. The CDR3 is 17 amino acids. Germline loops: CDR1 SGHDN, CDR2 FVKESK. CDR3 in amino acids: CASSQGAGGALSYEQYF. DNA for the CDR3: TGTGCCAGCAGCCAAGGCGCGGGAGGCGCCCTCTCCTACGAGCAGTACTTC.

The chain is built from TRBV5-4 and TRBJ2-3, with D perhaps matching TRBD1 (5 bases). This CDR3 region has 15 residues. Germline-derived CDR1 and CDR2 are SGHNT and YYREEE (reference sequence). The V end lost 2 bases, the J end lost 0 bases, and 10 bases lay between the germline ends. The CDR3 here is CASSFPGHSTDTQYF. CDR3 DNA: TGTGCCAGCAGCTTTCCAGGGCATAGCACAGATACGCAGTATTTT.

The chain recombines TRBV2 with TRBJ2-1, with TRBD2 as a possible D gene (5 bases). The germline CDR1 and CDR2 sequences are SNHLY and FYNNEI. The CDR3 sequence is 18 residues long. V lost 3 bases and J 0 bases, leaving 18 bases between the germline ends. CDR3 sequence: CASSEVGIASSSYNEQFF. The CDR3 DNA sequence: TGTGCCAGCAGTGAGGTTGGGATAGCGTCTAGCTCCTACAATGAGCAGTTCTTC.

This clone was counted once. The rearrangement links TRBV18 to TRBJ1-3; D possibly corresponds to TRBD1 (6 bases). The V and J ends lost 2 bases and 4 bases respectively, with 12 bases between them. The germline V gene has CDR1 KGHSH and CDR2 LQKENI. This CDR3 has 15 amino acids. CDR3 amino acids: CASSPLDSAGNTIYF. The CDR3 coding sequence is TGTGCCAGCTCACCATTGGACAGCGCCGGAAACACCATATATTTT.

J is TRBJ2-7 and V is TRBV27; possible D gene TRBD2, 5 bases. The V gene's germline CDR1 is MNHEY and CDR2 SMNVEV (reference sequence). V lost 5 bases to trimming and J lost 0 bases, with 14 bases between them. The CDR3 is 15 residues long. CDR3 coding DNA: TGTGCCAGCAGTGCCCTGGGAGCGGCCTCCTACGAGCAGTACTTC. Amino acids: CASSALGAASYEQYF.

The chain's CDR3 is CATQPQLAGGYEQYF. CDR3 coding DNA: TGTGCCACCCAACCCCAACTAGCGGGGGGATACGAGCAGTACTTC. V usage is TRBV19 and J usage is TRBJ2-7; 12 bases match TRBD2. V lost 10 bases and J lost 4; bases outside the gene matches: 11. Germline-derived CDR1 and CDR2 are LNHDA and SQIVND (reference sequence). This CDR3 is built from 15 residues. Complete variable domain (other parts from reference TRBV19 and TRBJ2-7): DGGITQSPKYLFRKEGQNVTLSCEQNLNHDAMYWYRQDPGQGLRLIYYSQIVNDFQKGDIAEGYSVSREKKESFPLTVTSAQKNPTAFYLCATQPQLAGGYEQYFGPGTRLTVT.